This T cell receptor beta chain is from a study of OX40 agonist ivuxolimab in advanced cancers. Study details: Patients were given ivuxolimab, an antibody that agonizes OX40 (CD134). The dose-escalation cohort had hepatocellular carcinoma, melanoma, renal cell or head and neck cancer. With a range of 23 to 79, age averaged 60 years, and nearly 85% were male.

Produced via immunoSEQ multiplex PCR; TCRdb's table is partial and in-frame only. This table has roughly 100,000 clones, 90% appearing once. The sample holds one count of this clone. CDR3 length equals 15 residues. From germline, CDR1 is SNHLY and CDR2 FYNNEI. The V and J ends lost 8 bases and 0 bases, in that order; junction bases with no gene match: 5. On cycle 4 day 1 and cycle 7 day 1, as well as at baseline, blood was sampled. The sample was CD4+ or CD8+ T cells sorted from blood, taken in a trial of the OX40 agonist ivuxolimab. The rearrangement uses TRBV2 and TRBJ2-2; 8 nucleotides line up with TRBD1. This sequence was found in an adult with an advanced solid tumor such as melanoma, head and neck, liver or kidney cancer. The CDR3 region is CASGTDRANTGELFF. The CDR3 coding sequence is TGTGCCAGCGGTACGGACAGGGCGAACACCGGGGAGCTGTTTTTT.